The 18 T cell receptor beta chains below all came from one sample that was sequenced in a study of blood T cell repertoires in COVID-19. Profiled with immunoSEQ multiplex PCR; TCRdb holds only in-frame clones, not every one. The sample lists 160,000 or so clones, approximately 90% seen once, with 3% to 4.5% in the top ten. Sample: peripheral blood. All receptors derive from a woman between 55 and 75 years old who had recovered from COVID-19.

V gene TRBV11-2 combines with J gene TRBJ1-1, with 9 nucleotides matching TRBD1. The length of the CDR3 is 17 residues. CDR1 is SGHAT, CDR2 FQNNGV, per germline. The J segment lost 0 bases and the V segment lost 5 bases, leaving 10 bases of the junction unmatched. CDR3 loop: CASSPYRGPNMNTEAFF. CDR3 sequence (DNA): TGTGCCAGCAGCCCGTACAGGGGGCCCAACATGAACACTGAAGCTTTCTTT.

The CDR3 DNA follows: TGCGCCAGCAGCCCCCAGGGGGGTAAAGATTCACCCCTCCACTTT. It encodes CASSPQGGKDSPLHF. The chain links TRBV5-1 to TRBJ1-6; 7 bases agree with TRBD1. The CDR3 covers 15 residues. Trimming removed 4 bases from V and 8 bases from J; junction bases left unmatched: 9. Germline V lookup: CDR1 SGHRS, CDR2 YFSETQ. The full variable domain, with the rest looked up from reference TRBV5-1 and TRBJ1-6, is KAGVTQTPRYLIKTRGQQVTLSCSPISGHRSVSWYQQTPGQGLQFLFEYFSETQRNKGNFPGRFSGRQFSNSRSEMNVSTLELGDSALYLCASSPQGGKDSPLHFGNGTRLTVT.

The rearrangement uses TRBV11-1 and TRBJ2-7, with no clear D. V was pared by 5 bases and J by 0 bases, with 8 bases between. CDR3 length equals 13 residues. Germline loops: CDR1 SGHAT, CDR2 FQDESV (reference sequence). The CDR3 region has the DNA TGTGCCAGCAGCAAAAGCCACTCCTACGAGCAGTACTTC. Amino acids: CASSKSHSYEQYF.

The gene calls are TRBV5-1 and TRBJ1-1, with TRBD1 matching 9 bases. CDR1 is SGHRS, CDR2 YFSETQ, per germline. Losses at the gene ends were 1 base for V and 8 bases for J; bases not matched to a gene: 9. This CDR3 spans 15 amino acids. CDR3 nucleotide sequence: TGCGCCAGCAGCTTGCTTACAGGGGGCCTGTCGGAAGCTTTCTTT. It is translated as CASSLLTGGLSEAFF. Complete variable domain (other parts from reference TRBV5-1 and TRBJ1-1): KAGVTQTPRYLIKTRGQQVTLSCSPISGHRSVSWYQQTPGQGLQFLFEYFSETQRNKGNFPGRFSGRQFSNSRSEMNVSTLELGDSALYLCASSLLTGGLSEAFFGQGTRLTVV.

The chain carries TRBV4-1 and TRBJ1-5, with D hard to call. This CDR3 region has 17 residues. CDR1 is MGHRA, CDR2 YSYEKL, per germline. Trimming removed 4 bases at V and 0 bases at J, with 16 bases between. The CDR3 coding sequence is TGCGCCAGCAGCCCCGATGCGCCGTTAGTTAGCAATCAGCCCCAGCATTTT. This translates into CASSPDAPLVSNQPQHF.

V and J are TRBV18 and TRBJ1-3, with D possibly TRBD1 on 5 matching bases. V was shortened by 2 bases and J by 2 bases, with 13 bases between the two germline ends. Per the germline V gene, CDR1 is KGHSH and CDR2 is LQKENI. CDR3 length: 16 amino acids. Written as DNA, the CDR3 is TGTGCCAGCTCACCATCTGGGGACTCCGCTGGAAACACCATATATTTT. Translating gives CASSPSGDSAGNTIYF.

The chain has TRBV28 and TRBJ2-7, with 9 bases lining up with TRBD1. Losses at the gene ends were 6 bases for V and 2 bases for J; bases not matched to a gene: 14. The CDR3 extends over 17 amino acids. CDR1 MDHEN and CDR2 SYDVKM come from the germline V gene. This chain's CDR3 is CASRTSGQGTGTYEQYF. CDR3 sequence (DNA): TGTGCCAGCAGGACCTCGGGGCAGGGGACAGGGACCTACGAGCAGTACTTC. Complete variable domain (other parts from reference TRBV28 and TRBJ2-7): DVKVTQSSRYLVKRTGEKVFLECVQDMDHENMFWYRQDPGLGLRLIYFSYDVKMKEKGDIPEGYSVSREKKERFSLILESASTNQTSMYLCASRTSGQGTGTYEQYFGPGTRLTVT.

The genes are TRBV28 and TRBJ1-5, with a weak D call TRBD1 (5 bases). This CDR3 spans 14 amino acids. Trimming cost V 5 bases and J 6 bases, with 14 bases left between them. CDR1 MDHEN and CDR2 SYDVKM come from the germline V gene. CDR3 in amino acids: CASSGEGQLQPQHF. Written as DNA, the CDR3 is TGTGCCAGCAGTGGGGAAGGACAACTTCAGCCCCAGCATTTT.

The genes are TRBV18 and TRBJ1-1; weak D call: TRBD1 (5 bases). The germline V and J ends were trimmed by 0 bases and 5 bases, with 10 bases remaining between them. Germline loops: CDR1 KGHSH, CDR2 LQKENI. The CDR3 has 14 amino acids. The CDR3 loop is CASSPPSGGTEAFF. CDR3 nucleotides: TGTGCCAGCTCACCACCGTCCGGGGGAACTGAAGCTTTCTTT.

The CDR3 DNA reads TGTGCCAGCAGCTTCCCAGTCTTGAACACTGAAGCTTTCTTT. The encoded protein is CASSFPVLNTEAFF. This chain uses TRBV7-9 with TRBJ1-1, with D unresolved. Trimming shortened V by 3 bases and J by 0 bases, and 8 bases separated the two germline ends. CDR1 is SEHNR, CDR2 FQNEAQ, per germline (reference sequence). The CDR3 is made up of 14 amino acids.

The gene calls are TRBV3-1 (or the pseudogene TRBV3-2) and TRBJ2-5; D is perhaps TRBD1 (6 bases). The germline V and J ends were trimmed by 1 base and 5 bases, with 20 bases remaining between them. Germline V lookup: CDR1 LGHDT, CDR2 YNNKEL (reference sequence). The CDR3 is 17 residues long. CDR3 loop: CASSQGAGTLGLETQYF. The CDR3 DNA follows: TGTGCCAGCAGCCAAGGCGCCGGGACACTCGGTTTGGAGACCCAGTACTTC.

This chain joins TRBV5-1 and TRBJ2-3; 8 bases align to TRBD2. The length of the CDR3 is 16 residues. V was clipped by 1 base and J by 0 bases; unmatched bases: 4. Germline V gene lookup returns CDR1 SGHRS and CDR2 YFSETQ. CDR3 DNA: TGCGCCAGCAGCTTGCGGGGGGGAACTAGCACAGATACGCAGTATTTT. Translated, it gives CASSLRGGTSTDTQYF.

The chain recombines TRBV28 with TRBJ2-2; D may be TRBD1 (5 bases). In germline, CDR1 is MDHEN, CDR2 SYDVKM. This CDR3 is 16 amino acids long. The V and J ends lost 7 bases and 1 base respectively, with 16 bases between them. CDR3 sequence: CASTPGWGKNTGELFF. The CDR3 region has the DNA TGTGCCAGCACTCCCGGCTGGGGCAAGAACACCGGGGAGCTGTTTTTT.

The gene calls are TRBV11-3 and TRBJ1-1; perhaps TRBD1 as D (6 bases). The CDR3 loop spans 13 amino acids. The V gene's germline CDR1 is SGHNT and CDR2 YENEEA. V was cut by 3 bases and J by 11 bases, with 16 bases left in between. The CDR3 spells CASSLGATTSAFF. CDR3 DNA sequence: TGTGCCAGCAGCTTGGGGGCCACCACCTCGGCTTTCTTT.

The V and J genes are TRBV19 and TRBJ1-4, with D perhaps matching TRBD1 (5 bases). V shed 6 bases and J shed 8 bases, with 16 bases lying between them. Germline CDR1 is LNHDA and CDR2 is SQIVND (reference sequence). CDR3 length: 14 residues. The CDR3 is CASRNPGSVEKLFF. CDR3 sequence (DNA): TGTGCCAGTAGGAACCCAGGGTCTGTCGAAAAACTGTTTTTT.

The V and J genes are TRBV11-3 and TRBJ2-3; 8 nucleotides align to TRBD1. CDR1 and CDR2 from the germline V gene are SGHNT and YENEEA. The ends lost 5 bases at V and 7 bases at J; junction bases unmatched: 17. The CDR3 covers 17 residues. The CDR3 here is CASSDNPSRTGLHTQYF. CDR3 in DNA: TGTGCCAGCAGCGATAACCCAAGTAGGACAGGGTTGCATACGCAGTATTTT.

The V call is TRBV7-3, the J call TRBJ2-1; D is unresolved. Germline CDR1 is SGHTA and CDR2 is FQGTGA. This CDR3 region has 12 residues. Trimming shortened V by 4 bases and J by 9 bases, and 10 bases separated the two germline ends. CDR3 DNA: TGTGCCAGCAGCTCCGTGACTGGTGAGCAGTTCTTC. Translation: CASSSVTGEQFF.

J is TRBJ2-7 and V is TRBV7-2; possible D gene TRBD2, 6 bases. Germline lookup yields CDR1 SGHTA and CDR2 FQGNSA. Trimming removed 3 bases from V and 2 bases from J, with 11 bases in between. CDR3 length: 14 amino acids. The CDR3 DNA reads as TGTGCCAGCAGCTTGGGGGGTCTACCCTACGAGCAGTACTTC. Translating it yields CASSLGGLPYEQYF. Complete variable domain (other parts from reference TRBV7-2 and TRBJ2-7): GAGVSQSPSNKVTEKGKDVELRCDPISGHTALYWYRQSLGQGLEFLIYFQGNSAPDKSGLPSDRFSAERTGGSVSTLTIQRTQQEDSAVYLCASSLGGLPYEQYFGPGTRLTVT.